This T cell receptor (beta chain) was profiled in a study of blood T cell repertoires in COVID-19. Profiling relied on immunoSEQ multiplex PCR, and the TCRdb table lists in-frame clones only, not all of them. The data show 85,000 to 130,000 clones, about two thirds seen once. Deletions cut 3 bases from V and 6 bases from J, with 15 bases between. Germline CDR1 and CDR2: KGHSH and LQKENI. This CDR3 is built from 16 residues. The sample comprised peripheral blood. The receptor comes from a human donor with acute or convalescent COVID-19. The donor label of this sample is uncertain. The rearrangement links TRBV18 to TRBJ1-6, with a tentative D call TRBD1 (5 bases). CDR3 protein: CASSPAFGGANSPLHF. For the CDR3, the DNA is TGTGCCAGCTCACCGGCGTTTGGCGGGGCTAATTCACCCCTCCACTTT.